This is a list of T cell receptor beta chains from one sample in a study of technical replicates of blood from a handful of donors. Clones were read by immunoSEQ multiplex PCR, and TCRdb kept only the in-frame ones, dropping some. The data hold 70,000 or so clones, with approximately 88% observed a single time. Sequencing input: PBMCs. The source of these receptors is a human donor in good health. Some clones in this sample may be carry-over from other donors' samples. The conserved cysteine and the conserved F or W are not part of the CDR3 here.

J gene,V gene,CDR3 protein
TRBJ1-1,TRBV4-3,ASSQVGGAGRTEAF
TRBJ2-5,TRBV18,ASSPPGGGETQY
TRBJ2-7,TRBV25-1,ASSGWTSGRAGQY
TRBJ2-7,TRBV7-9,ASSMASGATYEQY
TRBJ1-2,TRBV6-5,ASRRQGLGYGYT
TRBJ1-1,TRBV5-1,ASSLGVGAGTEAF
TRBJ2-4,TRBV19,ASSPPGQGLSKNIQY
TRBJ1-1,TRBV21-1,ASNLDPVLHSSTEAF
TRBJ2-7,TRBV7-2,ASSSDPGVAYEQY
TRBJ2-1,TRBV5-1,ASSFGVVSYNEQF
TRBJ2-7,TRBV7-2,ASSLGASSYEQY
TRBJ2-2,TRBV5-4,ASSDWTSGGGRAGELF
TRBJ2-7,TRBV4-1,ASRGQAYEQY
TRBJ1-1,TRBV4-1,ASSRETGGLTEAF
TRBJ2-1,TRBV15,ATSRDGTGLDLSYNEQF